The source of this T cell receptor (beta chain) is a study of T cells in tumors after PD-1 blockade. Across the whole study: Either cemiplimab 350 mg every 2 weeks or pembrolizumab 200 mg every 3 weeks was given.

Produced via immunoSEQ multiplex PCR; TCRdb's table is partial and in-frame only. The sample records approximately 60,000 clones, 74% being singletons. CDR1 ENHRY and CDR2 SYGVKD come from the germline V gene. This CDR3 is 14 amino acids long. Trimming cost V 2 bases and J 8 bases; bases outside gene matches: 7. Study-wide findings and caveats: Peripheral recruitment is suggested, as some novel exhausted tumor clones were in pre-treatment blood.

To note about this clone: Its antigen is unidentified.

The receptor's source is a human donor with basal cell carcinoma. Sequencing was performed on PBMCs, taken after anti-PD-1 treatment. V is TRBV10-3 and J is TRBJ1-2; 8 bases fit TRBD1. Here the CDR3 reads CAISETQGVGGYTF. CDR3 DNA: TGTGCCATCAGTGAGACACAGGGGGTAGGAGGCTACACCTTC.